Listed below are T cell receptor beta chains from one sample, sequenced in a study of blood T cell repertoires in COVID-19. Profiled with immunoSEQ multiplex PCR; TCRdb holds only in-frame clones, not every one. This table holds under 150,000 clones, 65% to 90% found once. The material sequenced was peripheral blood. These receptors came from a woman aged 60-75 years with active or convalescent COVID-19. Each CDR3 is given with its conserved first and last residue. The D gene is left open where the match is weak. Clone size is given for some rows only: seen once, a few or many times, or a class if the clone is expanded.

v_gene	d_gene	j_gene	abundance	CDR3nt	CDR3aa
TRBV12-3/TRBV12-4	NA	TRBJ2-3	once	TGTGCCAGCAGTGGCACAACAGATACGCAGTATTTT	CASSGTTDTQYF
TRBV18	NA	TRBJ2-7	NA	TGTGCCAGCTCACCCGAGACTTACGAGCAGTACTTC	CASSPETYEQYF
TRBV12-3/TRBV12-4	NA	TRBJ2-2	NA	TGTGCCAGCAGGCGTAGCGGAACCGGGGAGCTGTTTTTT	CASRRSGTGELFF
TRBV9	TRBD1	TRBJ1-1	NA	TGTGCCAGCAGCGTGGGGGACAGTTTGGGAACTGAAGCTTTCTTT	CASSVGDSLGTEAFF
TRBV5-1	TRBD1	TRBJ2-3	few	TGCGCCAGCAGCCTCTCGACAGGGCGGAGGTTAGATACGCAGTATTTT	CASSLSTGRRLDTQYF
TRBV19	NA	TRBJ1-1	NA	TGTGCCAGTACCGATCGGAGGGTGAGCACTGAAGCTTTCTTT	CASTDRRVSTEAFF
TRBV5-1	TRBD2	TRBJ2-3	NA	TGCGCCAGCAGCAACCCGGGACTAGCGGGAGTAGGGGCAGATACGCAGTATTTT	CASSNPGLAGVGADTQYF
TRBV7-9	TRBD1	TRBJ1-4	NA	TGTGCCAGCAGCTCCGGACAGGACCCGAGTGAAAAACTGTTTTTT	CASSSGQDPSEKLFF
TRBV6-1	TRBD2	TRBJ2-2	NA	TGTGCCAGCAGTGGGCGCACTAGCGGGGGGACCGGGGAGCTGTTTTTT	CASSGRTSGGTGELFF
TRBV2	NA	TRBJ2-1	NA	TGTGCCAGCAGTGAAAGGGGTAACGCCTACAATGAGCAGTTCTTC	CASSERGNAYNEQFF
TRBV12-3/TRBV12-4	NA	TRBJ1-1	NA	TGTGCCAGCAGTCCCCGCGGGAACACTGAAGCTTTCTTT	CASSPRGNTEAFF
TRBV6-2/TRBV6-3	TRBD1	TRBJ2-3	once	TGTGCCAGCAGTTACCGGGCGGGACAGGGGGCAACAGATACGCAGTATTTT	CASSYRAGQGATDTQYF
TRBV3-1/TRBV3-2	NA	TRBJ1-1	few	TGTGCCAGCAGCCAATGGGGATTTGGGGGGACTGAAGCTTTCTTT	CASSQWGFGGTEAFF
TRBV4-2	TRBD2	TRBJ2-2	NA	TGTGCCAGCAGCCCCGAGGGCCTAGCGGAGGGTGGGGAGCTGTTTTTT	CASSPEGLAEGGELFF
TRBV11-2	TRBD1	TRBJ1-2	NA	TGTGCCAGCAGCCCGGACAGGGCCTATGGCTACACCTTC	CASSPDRAYGYTF
TRBV21-1	NA	TRBJ2-5	NA	TGTGCCAGCAGCAAAGGGGGACAGGGCCAAGAGACCCAGTACTTC	CASSKGGQGQETQYF